These 27 T cell receptor beta chains originate from one sample sequenced in a study of shared T cell receptors in the human thymus. Measured with immunoSEQ multiplex PCR; TCRdb has only the in-frame clones, and not every one. This table holds under 450,000 clones, about 95% found once. Sequences were obtained from thymocytes. The receptors here all came from a human donor.

The chain recombines TRBV7-2 with TRBJ2-7, with D perhaps TRBD2 (6 bases). The V gene lost 5 bases and the J gene lost 1 base, with 9 bases spanning the gap. Germline V lookup: CDR1 SGHTA, CDR2 FQGNSA. The length of the CDR3 is 13 residues. CDR3 loop: CASSVGGSYEQYF. Here the CDR3 DNA reads TGTGCCAGCAGCGTCGGAGGGTCCTACGAGCAGTACTTC.

This chain joins TRBV7-8 and TRBJ1-5; TRBD1 agrees at 8 bases. CDR3 length equals 15 residues. The V gene's germline CDR1 is SGHVS and CDR2 FQNEAQ. J lost 2 bases, V lost 5 bases, and 5 bases had no gene match. CDR3 coding DNA: TGTGCCAGCAGCCCGCAGACAGGGGGCAATCAGCCCCAGCATTTT. Translating gives CASSPQTGGNQPQHF.

This chain links TRBV5-6 with TRBJ1-2, with D hard to call. Trimming cost V 5 bases and J 0 bases, with 8 bases left between them. Germline lookup yields CDR1 SGHDT and CDR2 YYEEEE. The CDR3 is 13 amino acids. The CDR3 coding sequence is TGTGCCAGCAGTCCAGTAGCTAACTATGGCTACACCTTC. Translating gives CASSPVANYGYTF.

The V and J genes are TRBV14 and TRBJ1-1, with D possibly matching TRBD1 (6 bases). Trimming shortened V by 2 bases and J by 0 bases, and 16 bases separated the two germline ends. Germline lookup yields CDR1 SGHDN and CDR2 FVKESK. The CDR3 has 17 amino acids. This CDR3 is CASSQTGGHLMNTEAFF. In DNA, the CDR3 is TGTGCCAGCAGCCAAACGGGGGGACACCTCATGAACACTGAAGCTTTCTTT.

The chain uses TRBV28 and TRBJ2-1; D is ambiguous. The length of the CDR3 is 20 residues. The V and J ends lost 6 bases and 1 base respectively, with 28 bases between them. CDR1 MDHEN and CDR2 SYDVKM come from the germline V gene. CDR3 in DNA: TGTGCCAGCAGACCCCATAGACCCGCGTTTCGCGTAGGATCCTACAATGAGCAGTTCTTC. This sequence encodes CASRPHRPAFRVGSYNEQFF.

V gene TRBV28 combines with J gene TRBJ2-5; the match to TRBD2 covers 13 bases. V lost 5 bases, J lost 10 bases, and 16 bases stayed unmatched. CDR3 length: 17 residues. Germline CDR1 reads MDHEN; CDR2 reads SYDVKM. The CDR3 DNA reads as TGTGCCAGCAGTCTTCGGACAGGGAGACTAGCGGGGGGAGACCAGTACTTC. Translated, it gives CASSLRTGRLAGGDQYF.

This chain uses TRBV11-2 with TRBJ1-4; D unclear. The CDR3 is 14 residues long. Germline V gene lookup returns CDR1 SGHAT and CDR2 FQNNGV. V gave up 7 bases and J gave up 4 bases, with 13 bases separating them. The CDR3 coding sequence is TGTGCCAGCACCCTACCGAGGCTTAATGAAAAACTGTTTTTT. Translation: CASTLPRLNEKLFF.

The chain joins TRBV14 to TRBJ2-3; no firm D call. V lost 2 bases and J lost 4, with 10 bases in between. In germline, CDR1 is SGHDN, CDR2 FVKESK. This CDR3 comprises 14 residues. The CDR3 DNA is TGTGCCAGCAGCCAACAGCACAATCCAGATACGCAGTATTTT. The encoded protein is CASSQQHNPDTQYF.

The chain joins TRBV30 to TRBJ2-5; D unresolved. The CDR3 extends over 12 amino acids. Looked up from germline, CDR1 is GTSNPN and CDR2 is SVGIG (reference sequence). Trimming removed 4 bases at V and 5 bases at J, with 11 bases between. The CDR3 coding sequence is TGTGCCTGGAATCTCTGGTGGGAGACCCAGTACTTC. This sequence encodes CAWNLWWETQYF.

The chain is built from TRBV27 and TRBJ2-3; D not resolved. V lost 6 bases and J 5 bases, leaving 9 bases between the germline ends. The CDR3 is 12 residues long. The V gene's germline CDR1 is MNHEY and CDR2 SMNVEV (reference sequence). This CDR3 is CASRSSGDTQYF. In nucleotides, the CDR3 is TGTGCCAGCAGGTCGTCGGGAGATACGCAGTATTTT.

The gene calls are TRBV28 and TRBJ1-3, with D unresolved. CDR3 size: 15 residues. Germline V CDR1 and CDR2: MDHEN, SYDVKM. V lost 3 bases and J 4 bases, leaving 13 bases between the germline ends. CDR3 DNA sequence: TGTGCCAGCAGTTTCATCCAGCAGGCAGGAAACACCATATATTTT. Translation: CASSFIQQAGNTIYF.

The chain combines TRBV6-5 with TRBJ2-7; perhaps TRBD2 as D (7 bases). Germline V gene sequence: CDR1 MNHEY, CDR2 SVGAGI. The CDR3 contains 13 residues. V dropped 8 bases and J dropped 2 bases, with 13 bases sitting between them. The CDR3 is CASGGGQTYEQYF. The CDR3 bases are TGTGCCAGCGGGGGGGGGCAGACCTACGAGCAGTACTTC.

For the CDR3, the DNA is TGTGCCAGCAGGGAAACGGGACTTAGCCCCGGGGAGCTGTTTTTT. This encodes CASRETGLSPGELFF. The chain recombines TRBV5-6 with TRBJ2-2; weak D call: TRBD2 (6 bases). V was clipped by 5 bases and J by 6 bases, with 17 bases between them. Germline loops: CDR1 SGHDT, CDR2 YYEEEE. This CDR3 has 15 residues.

This clone was seen a few times. V gene TRBV27 combines with J gene TRBJ2-1; 7 bases align to TRBD1. CDR3 length equals 13 residues. The ends lost 6 bases at V and 7 bases at J; junction bases unmatched: 6. Germline V gene sequence: CDR1 MNHEY, CDR2 SMNVEV (reference sequence). This CDR3 is CASSPQGWNEQFF. The CDR3 DNA sequence: TGTGCCAGCAGCCCACAGGGGTGGAATGAGCAGTTCTTC.

This rearrangement joins TRBV30 to TRBJ1-2; the D gene is possibly TRBD1 (5 bases). V lost 0 bases to trimming and J lost 4 bases, with 21 bases between them. Per germline, CDR1 GTSNPN and CDR2 SVGIG (reference sequence). This CDR3 contains 17 residues. This CDR3 reads CAWSVQASGRTFYGYTF. The DNA of the CDR3 is TGTGCCTGGAGTGTACAGGCCTCCGGACGGACCTTCTATGGCTACACCTTC.

This chain uses TRBV27 with TRBJ2-4, with 12 bases identical to TRBD1. The CDR3 totals 16 residues. Trimming cost V 6 bases and J 0 bases; bases outside gene matches: 3. CDR1 is MNHEY, CDR2 SMNVEV, per germline (reference sequence). The DNA for the CDR3 is TGTGCCAGCAGGGGACAGGGGGCGGGAGCCAAAAACATTCAGTACTTC. Translating it yields CASRGQGAGAKNIQYF.

The chain is built from TRBV27 and TRBJ1-1; D unclear. Trimming shortened V by 5 bases and J by 2 bases, and 9 bases separated the two germline ends. This CDR3 has 13 residues. Germline values: CDR1 MNHEY, CDR2 SMNVEV (reference sequence). The CDR3 is CASSTQGNTEAFF. The CDR3, as DNA: TGTGCCAGCAGTACCCAAGGAAACACTGAAGCTTTCTTT.

The rearrangement links TRBV7-2 to TRBJ1-5; maybe TRBD1 (6 bases). Trimming stripped 5 bases from V and 0 bases from J, with 17 bases between. The CDR3 sequence is 17 residues long. Germline CDR1 and CDR2: SGHTA and FQGNSA. CDR3 coding DNA: TGTGCCAGCAGCGAAGAAACCGGGACAAATAGCAATCAGCCCCAGCATTTT. Translation: CASSEETGTNSNQPQHF.

V usage is TRBV5-1 and J usage is TRBJ1-2, with a tentative D call TRBD1 (5 bases). V shed 6 bases and J shed 3 bases, with 15 bases lying between them. The germline gives CDR1 SGHRS, CDR2 YFSETQ. This CDR3 is 14 amino acids long. CDR3 sequence reads: CASNRGGWYYGYTF. The CDR3 coding sequence is TGCGCCAGCAATCGGGGCGGTTGGTACTATGGCTACACCTTC.

V is TRBV25-1 and J is TRBJ2-7; 11 bases match TRBD1. The CDR3 has 17 amino acids. After removal of 3 bases from V and 0 bases from J, the junction contained 7 bases not matched to a gene. CDR1 is MGHDK, CDR2 SYGVNS, per germline. Here the CDR3 DNA reads TGTGCCAGCAGTGACGCCCCGGGACAGGGGGTCTCCTACGAGCAGTACTTC. Its translation is CASSDAPGQGVSYEQYF.

The rearrangement links TRBV19 to TRBJ1-2; possibly TRBD1 for D (5 bases). Trimming took off 6 bases at V and 3 bases at J, with 11 bases between the two ends. Germline CDR1 reads LNHDA; CDR2 reads SQIVND (reference sequence). This CDR3 is built from 13 residues. The CDR3 nucleotides are TGTGCCAGTAGGAACACAGGTGACTATGGCTACACCTTC. Its translation: CASRNTGDYGYTF.

The J gene is TRBJ1-4, the V gene TRBV10-2; D is unresolved. V gave up 7 bases and J gave up 5 bases, with 17 bases separating them. There are 15 residues in the CDR3. Germline-derived CDR1 and CDR2 are WSHSY and SAAADI. The CDR3: CASNSRPPGNEKLFF. Here the CDR3 DNA reads TGCGCCAGCAACAGTCGGCCTCCGGGGAATGAAAAACTGTTTTTT.

This sequence joins TRBV27 and TRBJ2-7, with 8 bases lining up with TRBD1. This CDR3 has 14 amino acids. CDR1 and CDR2 (germline): MNHEY, SMNVEV (reference sequence). V lost 3 bases and J lost 4; bases outside the gene matches: 5. The CDR3 loop reads CASSLRQGWYEQYF. CDR3 nucleotide sequence: TGTGCCAGCAGTTTGAGACAGGGGTGGTACGAGCAGTACTTC.

The V gene is TRBV30, the J gene TRBJ2-7; either TRBD1 or TRBD2 may supply D (5 bases each). Trimming removed 3 bases from V and 6 bases from J, with 12 bases in between. CDR1 and CDR2 from the germline V gene are GTSNPN and SVGIG (reference sequence). The CDR3 contains 12 residues. The chain's CDR3 is CAWRRPGTEQYF. The CDR3 DNA reads TGTGCCTGGAGGAGACCCGGGACCGAGCAGTACTTC.

The chain has TRBV6-4 and TRBJ2-5; D remains unclear. The CDR3 totals 13 residues. V lost 2 bases, J lost 10 bases, and 14 bases lay in between. Germline CDR1 and CDR2: MRHNA and SNTAGT. The CDR3 DNA follows: TGTGCCAGCAGTGACAGACTCTATTTGTTCCAGTACTTC. Protein sequence: CASSDRLYLFQYF.

The V gene is TRBV18, the J gene TRBJ1-1; D is unresolved. V lost 3 bases, J lost 5 bases, and 7 bases lay in between. Germline V gives CDR1 KGHSH, CDR2 LQKENI. This CDR3 has 12 amino acids. In nucleotides, the CDR3 is TGTGCCAGCTCACCCTATGCAACTGAAGCTTTCTTT. Protein product: CASSPYATEAFF. The whole variable domain, filled in from reference TRBV18 and TRBJ1-1, reads NAGVMQNPRHLVRRRGQEARLRCSPMKGHSHVYWYRQLPEEGLKFMVYLQKENIIDESGMPKERFSAEFPKEGPSILRIQQVVRGDSAAYFCASSPYATEAFFGQGTRLTVV.

The chain recombines TRBV12-5 with TRBJ2-7; D is possibly TRBD2 (5 bases). Between the trimmed V and J ends, which lost 0 bases and 3 bases, there was a span of 12 bases. The CDR3 runs 15 residues. The V gene's germline CDR1 is LGHNT and CDR2 FRNRAP. CDR3: CASGLVLGDYYEQYF. The CDR3 DNA sequence: TGTGCTAGTGGTTTGGTACTAGGAGACTACTACGAGCAGTACTTC. Full variable domain (outside the CDR3, taken from reference TRBV12-5 and TRBJ2-7): DARVTQTPRHKVTEMGQEVTMRCQPILGHNTVFWYRQTMMQGLELLAYFRNRAPLDDSGMPKDRFSAEMPDATLATLKIQPSEPRDSAVYFCASGLVLGDYYEQYFGPGTRLTVT.